The next 16 T cell receptor beta chains were all read from a single sample in a study of OX40 agonist ivuxolimab in advanced cancers. The protocol was immunoSEQ multiplex PCR, while the TCRdb copy is restricted to in-frame clones and leaves out a portion. The table records fewer than 35,000 clones, 74% of them present only once. Sequenced here: CD4+ or CD8+ T cells sorted from blood, sampled in a trial of the OX40 agonist ivuxolimab. The receptor source for this set is an adult with an advanced solid tumor such as melanoma, head and neck, liver or kidney cancer.

Sample share makes this clone medium-sized. The chain uses TRBV25-1 and TRBJ1-2; D gene ambiguous. This CDR3 is 13 amino acids long. The ends were cut back, 3 bases at V and 6 bases at J, with 11 bases in the middle. Per the germline V gene, CDR1 is MGHDK and CDR2 is SYGVNS. The CDR3 nucleotides are TGTGCCAGCAGTGACTGGGAAGCGAATGGCTACACCTTC. Translated: CASSDWEANGYTF.

V gene TRBV6-5 combines with J gene TRBJ1-3; D uncertain. The V end lost 6 bases, the J end lost 0 bases, and 12 bases lay between the germline ends. The CDR3 is made up of 15 amino acids. Germline V gene data show CDR1 as MNHEY and CDR2 as SVGAGI. This CDR3 is CASSQGRFSGNTIYF. CDR3 nucleotides: TGTGCCAGCAGCCAAGGACGGTTCTCTGGAAACACCATATATTTT.

This chain connects TRBV7-9 to TRBJ1-2; D not certain. The germline CDR1 and CDR2 sequences are SEHNR and FQNEAQ (reference sequence). V was trimmed by 0 bases and J by 5 bases, leaving 13 bases between them. The CDR3 has 15 amino acids. The CDR3 loop reads CASSLAPVLGYGYTF. For the CDR3, the DNA is TGTGCCAGCAGCTTAGCTCCCGTTTTGGGTTATGGCTACACCTTC.

J is TRBJ2-7 and V is TRBV12-5; D remains unclear. Germline V lookup: CDR1 LGHNT, CDR2 FRNRAP. The length of the CDR3 is 12 residues. The V end was cut by 8 bases, the J end by 2 bases, with 10 bases between. CDR3 protein: CASRQSPYEQYV. In nucleotides, the CDR3 is TGTGCTAGTCGTCAATCCCCCTACGAGCAGTACGTC.

The chain employs TRBV10-3 and TRBJ2-5, with D maybe TRBD2 (5 bases). V was cut by 11 bases and J by 3 bases, with 10 bases left in between. CDR1 and CDR2 from the germline V gene are ENHRY and SYGVKD. CDR3 size: 11 residues. The CDR3 loop reads CAVKGEETQYF. CDR3 in DNA: TGTGCCGTCAAGGGAGAAGAGACCCAGTACTTC.

The chain couples TRBV18 to TRBJ1-4, with D perhaps matching TRBD1 (5 bases). The length of the CDR3 is 13 residues. The V end was cut by 3 bases, the J end by 5 bases, with 7 bases between. Looked up from germline, CDR1 is KGHSH and CDR2 is LQKENI. CDR3 nucleotide sequence: TGTGCCAGCTCACCGACAGAGAATGAAAAACTGTTTTTT. This sequence encodes CASSPTENEKLFF.

V usage is TRBV15 and J usage is TRBJ1-6; TRBD1 might be the D (5 bases). The germline gives CDR1 LNHNV, CDR2 YYDKDF (reference sequence). The CDR3 is 15 residues long. V was pared by 4 bases and J by 5 bases, with 12 bases between. CDR3 region: CATSKIDRDNSPLHF. Written as DNA, the CDR3 is TGTGCCACCAGCAAAATAGACAGAGATAATTCACCCCTCCACTTT.

The CDR3 DNA reads as TGTGCCAGCAGTGAAGCAAGGGGTAGGGGCAATCAGCCCCAGCATTTT. Protein product: CASSEARGRGNQPQHF. V usage is TRBV6-1 and J usage is TRBJ1-5, with a weak D call TRBD1 (5 bases). From germline, CDR1 is MNHNS and CDR2 SASEGT. V shed 0 bases and J shed 2 bases, with 11 bases lying between them. CDR3 length: 16 amino acids.

This chain uses TRBV4-2 with TRBJ1-3; D gene ambiguous. Germline CDR1 reads LGHNA; CDR2 reads YNFKEQ. Trimming stripped 0 bases from V and 0 bases from J, with 9 bases between. This CDR3 contains 16 residues. The CDR3 loop reads CASSQDVGVSGNTIYF. The CDR3 DNA follows: TGTGCCAGCAGCCAAGACGTGGGAGTCTCTGGAAACACCATATATTTT.

This rearrangement joins TRBV12-5 to TRBJ2-7; D call uncertain. The V end lost 2 bases, the J end lost 5 bases, and 10 bases lay between the germline ends. The germline V gene has CDR1 LGHNT and CDR2 FRNRAP. This CDR3 has 13 residues. The CDR3 here is CASGLRPRHEQYF. The CDR3, as DNA: TGTGCTAGTGGTTTGCGACCTCGGCACGAGCAGTACTTC.

This clone was seen more than once but under ten times. The rearrangement links TRBV7-9 to TRBJ2-7; D unresolved. Germline values: CDR1 SEHNR, CDR2 FQNEAQ (reference sequence). Trimming cost V 2 bases and J 5 bases, with 10 bases left between them. The CDR3 extends over 13 amino acids. The CDR3 is CASSLMGIDEQYF. The DNA for the CDR3 is TGTGCCAGCAGCTTAATGGGTATTGACGAGCAGTACTTC.

The chain is built from TRBV28 and TRBJ2-2, with no clear D. Germline loops: CDR1 MDHEN, CDR2 SYDVKM. V was shortened by 7 bases and J by 1 base, with 4 bases between the two germline ends. This CDR3 region has 12 residues. CDR3 residues: CASIGNTGELFF. CDR3 in DNA: TGTGCCAGCATCGGGAACACCGGGGAGCTGTTTTTT. The full variable domain, in which reference TRBV28 and TRBJ2-2 provide the parts outside the CDR3, is DVKVTQSSRYLVKRTGEKVFLECVQDMDHENMFWYRQDPGLGLRLIYFSYDVKMKEKGDIPEGYSVSREKKERFSLILESASTNQTSMYLCASIGNTGELFFGEGSRLTVL.

This clone appeared a single time. This chain connects TRBV19 to TRBJ1-2; D is possibly TRBD1 (5 bases). The CDR3 spans 13 residues. CDR1 and CDR2 (germline): LNHDA, SQIVND (reference sequence). Between the trimmed V and J ends, which lost 6 bases and 7 bases, there was a span of 15 bases. CDR3 DNA: TGTGCCAGTAGGGGAGCCGGGACCACTGGCTACACCTTC. Its translation is CASRGAGTTGYTF.

J is TRBJ1-1 and V is TRBV5-1; no clear D. CDR1 SGHRS and CDR2 YFSETQ come from the germline V gene. This CDR3 has 14 residues. The V and J ends lost 2 bases and 1 base respectively, with 9 bases between them. The CDR3 nucleotides are TGCGCCAGCAGCTTCGGGGAACGGAACACTGAAGCTTTCTTT. Translated: CASSFGERNTEAFF.

The chain's CDR3 is CASSDSRIDTQYF. For the CDR3, the DNA is TGTGCCAGCAGTGACTCGAGAATAGATACGCAGTATTTT. The V gene is TRBV6-4, the J gene TRBJ2-3, with D uncertain. Germline V gene lookup returns CDR1 MRHNA and CDR2 SNTAGT. This CDR3 has 13 amino acids. Trimming removed 0 bases from V and 5 bases from J, with 6 bases in between.

The rearrangement joins TRBV6-6 to TRBJ1-3; D is unresolved. In germline, CDR1 is MNHNY, CDR2 SVGAGI (reference sequence). Trimming cost V 8 bases and J 1 base, with 12 bases left between them. The CDR3 spans 14 residues. The CDR3 coding sequence is TGTGCCAGCGTAGCCGGGAGATCTGGAAACACCATATATTTT. It yields the protein CASVAGRSGNTIYF.